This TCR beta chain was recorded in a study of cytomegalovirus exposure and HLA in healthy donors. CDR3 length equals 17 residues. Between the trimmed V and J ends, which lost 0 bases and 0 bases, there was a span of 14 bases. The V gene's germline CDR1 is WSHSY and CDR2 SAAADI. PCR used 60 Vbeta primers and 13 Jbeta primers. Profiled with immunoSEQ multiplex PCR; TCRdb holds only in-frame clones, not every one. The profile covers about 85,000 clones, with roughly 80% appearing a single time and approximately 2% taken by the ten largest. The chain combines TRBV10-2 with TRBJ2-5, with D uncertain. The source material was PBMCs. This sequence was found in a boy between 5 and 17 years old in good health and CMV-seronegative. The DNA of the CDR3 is TGCGCCAGCAGTGAGTCATGGGCGCTCCCGTACCAAGAGACCCAGTACTTC. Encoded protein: CASSESWALPYQETQYF.